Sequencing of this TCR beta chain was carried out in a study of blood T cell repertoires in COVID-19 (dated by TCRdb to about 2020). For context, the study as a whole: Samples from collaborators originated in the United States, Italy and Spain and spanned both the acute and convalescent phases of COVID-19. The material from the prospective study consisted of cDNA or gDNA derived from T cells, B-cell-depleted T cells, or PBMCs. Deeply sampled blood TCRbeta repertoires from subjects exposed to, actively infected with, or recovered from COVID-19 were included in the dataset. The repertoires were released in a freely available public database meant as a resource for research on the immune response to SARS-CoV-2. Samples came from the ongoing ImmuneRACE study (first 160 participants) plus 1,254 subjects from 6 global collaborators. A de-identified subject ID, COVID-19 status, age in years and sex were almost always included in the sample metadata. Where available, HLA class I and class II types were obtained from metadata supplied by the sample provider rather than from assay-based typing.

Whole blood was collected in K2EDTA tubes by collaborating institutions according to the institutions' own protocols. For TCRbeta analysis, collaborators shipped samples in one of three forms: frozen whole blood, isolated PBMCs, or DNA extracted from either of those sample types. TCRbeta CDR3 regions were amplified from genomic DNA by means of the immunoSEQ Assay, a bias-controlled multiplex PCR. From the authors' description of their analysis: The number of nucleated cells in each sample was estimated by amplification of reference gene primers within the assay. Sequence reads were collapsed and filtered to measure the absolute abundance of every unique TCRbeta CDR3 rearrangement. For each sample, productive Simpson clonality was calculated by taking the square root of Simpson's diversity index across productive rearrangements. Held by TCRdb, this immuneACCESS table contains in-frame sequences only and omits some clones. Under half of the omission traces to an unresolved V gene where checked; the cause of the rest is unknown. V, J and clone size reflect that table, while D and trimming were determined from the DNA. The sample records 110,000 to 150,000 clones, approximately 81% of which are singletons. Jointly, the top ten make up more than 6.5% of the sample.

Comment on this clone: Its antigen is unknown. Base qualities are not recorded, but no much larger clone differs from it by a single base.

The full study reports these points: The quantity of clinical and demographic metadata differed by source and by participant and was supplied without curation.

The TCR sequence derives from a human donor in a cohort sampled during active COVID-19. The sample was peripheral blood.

CDR3 region: CASSGGLGGEQYF. The DNA is as follows: TGCGCCAGCAGCGGGGGTCTAGGGGGCGAGCAGTACTTC. In this chain, TRBV5-1 is recombined with TRBJ2-7; the D segment could be TRBD1, given 6 matching bases. CDR1 and CDR2, looked up from the germline V gene, are SGHRS and YFSETQ. At the junction V is shortened by 4 bases and J by 6 bases, with 14 bases in between. From cysteine to phenylalanine, the CDR3 is 13 amino acids long. The kept DNA is CDR3 alone, 39 bases in frame from the first base. When the CDR3 is completed using the reference TRBV5-1 and TRBJ2-7 genes on either side, the full variable domain is KAGVTQTPRYLIKTRGQQVTLSCSPISGHRSVSWYQQTPGQGLQFLFEYFSETQRNKGNFPGRFSGRQFSNSRSEMNVSTLELGDSALYLCASSGGLGGEQYFGPGTRLTVT.